Listed here are 9 T cell receptor beta chains from one sample, sequenced in a study of blood T cell repertoires in COVID-19 (dated by TCRdb to the early 2020s). The method behind the library was the immunoSEQ multiplex PCR assay. Here the immuneACCESS table is served through TCRdb, limited to in-frame sequences with V and J called. Missing clones are a known gap in these copies; in checked studies unresolved V genes cover under half, and the rest lacks a known reason. This sample holds fewer than 650,000 clones; roughly 91% were observed only once. About 8% of the sample is in the top ten clones. The sequenced sample consisted of peripheral blood. The receptor set was obtained from a woman between 45 and 60 years old with COVID-19, enrolled during active disease.

The chain employs TRBV30 and TRBJ1-1; D possibly corresponds to TRBD1 (5 bases). V gave up 5 bases and J gave up 4 bases, with 11 bases separating them. This CDR3 comprises 12 residues. Germline loops: CDR1 GTSNPN, CDR2 SVGIG (reference sequence). The CDR3 here is CAWGWRGTEAFF. Here the CDR3 DNA reads TGTGCCTGGGGATGGAGGGGCACTGAAGCTTTCTTT.

The genes are TRBV27 and TRBJ1-4, with D tentatively TRBD1 (5 bases). The CDR3 extends over 14 amino acids. The V end was cut by 7 bases, the J end by 4 bases, with 13 bases between. From germline, CDR1 is MNHEY and CDR2 SMNVEV (reference sequence). As DNA, the CDR3 is TGTGCCAGCACCAACGCAGGGTTTAATGAAAAACTGTTTTTT. The encoded protein is CASTNAGFNEKLFF.

Only one count was recorded for this clone. The V and J genes are TRBV7-9 and TRBJ2-3, with TRBD2 as a possible D gene (7 bases). This CDR3 is built from 16 residues. V lost 1 base to trimming and J lost 2 bases, with 13 bases between them. Per germline, CDR1 SEHNR and CDR2 FQNEAQ (reference sequence). The chain's CDR3 is CASSLGRGPNTDTQYF. The CDR3, as DNA: TGTGCCAGCAGCTTAGGGCGGGGGCCAAACACAGATACGCAGTATTTT.

The J gene is TRBJ2-5, the V gene TRBV6-2 or TRBV6-3; 9 bases are shared with TRBD2. The CDR3 is made up of 17 amino acids. V lost 5 bases and J lost 7; bases outside the gene matches: 17. CDR1 is MNHEY, CDR2 SVGEGT, per germline. The CDR3 DNA reads TGTGCCAGCAGTACCTTCAAGCCCCGGACTAGCGCCAGGACCCAGTACTTC. Amino acid sequence: CASSTFKPRTSARTQYF.

The chain is built from TRBV12-3 or TRBV12-4 and TRBJ2-3; 10 bases agree with TRBD2. V gave up 5 bases and J gave up 6 bases; unmatched junction bases: 2. This CDR3 spans 13 amino acids. CDR3 DNA sequence: TGTGCCAGCAGTCAAGCGGGGGGGGATACGCAGTATTTT. Encoded protein: CASSQAGGDTQYF.

The chain couples TRBV9 to TRBJ2-3; D remains ambiguous. The CDR3 is made up of 13 amino acids. V was clipped by 1 base and J by 5 bases, with 8 bases between them. Per the germline V gene, CDR1 is SGDLS and CDR2 is YYNGEE. The CDR3 DNA reads as TGTGCCAGCAGCGTAAGTCCCGGAGATACGCAGTATTTT. Protein product: CASSVSPGDTQYF.

The chain uses TRBV18 and TRBJ2-1; D is possibly TRBD2 (6 bases). The germline V gene has CDR1 KGHSH and CDR2 LQKENI. The V gene lost 2 bases and the J gene lost 9 bases, with 8 bases spanning the gap. The CDR3 has 12 residues. This CDR3 is CASSPGRTEQFF. In DNA form, the CDR3 reads TGTGCCAGCTCACCAGGGAGGACTGAGCAGTTCTTC.

This chain joins TRBV6-1 and TRBJ1-2; 8 bases align to TRBD1. This CDR3 region has 15 residues. The V segment lost 3 bases and the J segment 2 bases; nucleotides outside the gene matches: 5. The germline V gene has CDR1 MNHNS and CDR2 SASEGT. The CDR3 DNA sequence: TGTGCCAGCAGTGACGCAGGGGGCAGCAACTATGGCTACACCTTC. Its protein product is CASSDAGGSNYGYTF.

The rearrangement uses TRBV9 and TRBJ2-3; D uncertain. Germline V gives CDR1 SGDLS, CDR2 YYNGEE. V was clipped by 0 bases and J by 4 bases, with 9 bases between them. The CDR3 runs to 14 residues. The CDR3 loop is CASSVEVASDTQYF. The CDR3 nucleotides read TGTGCCAGCAGCGTAGAGGTAGCCTCAGATACGCAGTATTTT. The full variable domain, in which reference TRBV9 and TRBJ2-3 provide the parts outside the CDR3, is DSGVTQTPKHLITATGQRVTLRCSPRSGDLSVYWYQQSLDQGLQFLIQYYNGEERAKGNILERFSAQQFPDLHSELNLSSLELGDSALYFCASSVEVASDTQYFGPGTRLTVL.